The rows below give T cell receptor beta chains drawn from one sample of a study of response to subunit inactivated influenza vaccine. TCRdb recomputed calls from the RT-PCR reads with MiXCR, one row per CDR3 protein. The sample has hundreds of thousands of distinct CDR3 sequences, roughly 12% seen once; the top ten hold 10%. The material sequenced was PBMCs from blood, taken on the day of vaccination. The source of these receptors is a middle-aged man who received an inactivated influenza vaccine. The CDR3 runs from the conserved cysteine through the conserved F or W. The order of the fields is D gene, clone size, J gene, CDR3 length, V gene, CDR3 protein. A D gene is named only where the DNA matches it firmly. Clone size, where shown, is once, few, many, or a class for clones that have expanded.

D gene: NA
clone size: many
J gene: TRBJ2-7
CDR3 length: 13
V gene: TRBV11-2
CDR3 protein: CASSPGTRGEQYF

D gene: NA
clone size: NA
J gene: TRBJ1-4
CDR3 length: 12
V gene: TRBV15
CDR3 protein: CATSSINEKLFF

D gene: NA
clone size: few
J gene: TRBJ2-7
CDR3 length: 15
V gene: TRBV28
CDR3 protein: CASSPPGGVTYEQYF

D gene: TRBD2
clone size: few
J gene: TRBJ2-2
CDR3 length: 15
V gene: TRBV10-1
CDR3 protein: CASMPGLAGTGELFF

D gene: TRBD1
clone size: NA
J gene: TRBJ2-3
CDR3 length: 15
V gene: TRBV12-5
CDR3 protein: CASGLGTASTDTQYF

D gene: TRBD1
clone size: NA
J gene: TRBJ2-6
CDR3 length: 18
V gene: TRBV5-1
CDR3 protein: CASSLEGDRATGANVLTF

D gene: TRBD2
clone size: NA
J gene: TRBJ2-3
CDR3 length: 14
V gene: TRBV20-1
CDR3 protein: CSAQVAGPMDTQYF

D gene: NA
clone size: few
J gene: TRBJ2-7
CDR3 length: 15
V gene: TRBV10-3
CDR3 protein: CAISEPSTTSYEQYF

D gene: NA
clone size: NA
J gene: TRBJ2-7
CDR3 length: 14
V gene: TRBV7-2
CDR3 protein: CASSLVWTGYEQYF

D gene: NA
clone size: NA
J gene: TRBJ2-5
CDR3 length: 17
V gene: TRBV12-3/TRBV12-4
CDR3 protein: CASSTALEWGSVKTQYF

D gene: NA
clone size: few
J gene: TRBJ1-5
CDR3 length: 15
V gene: TRBV6-2/TRBV6-3
CDR3 protein: CASRAYPGPGQPQHF

D gene: NA
clone size: few
J gene: TRBJ2-3
CDR3 length: 14
V gene: TRBV5-5
CDR3 protein: CASSSTRGTDTQYF

D gene: TRBD2
clone size: NA
J gene: TRBJ2-3
CDR3 length: 18
V gene: TRBV28
CDR3 protein: CASSSLQRGAFVMDTQYF

D gene: NA
clone size: NA
J gene: TRBJ2-5
CDR3 length: 17
V gene: TRBV7-2
CDR3 protein: CASSDVSGGGFKETQYF

D gene: TRBD2
clone size: NA
J gene: TRBJ2-7
CDR3 length: 15
V gene: TRBV7-2
CDR3 protein: CASSLLSTSGARLYF

D gene: NA
clone size: NA
J gene: TRBJ2-7
CDR3 length: 14
V gene: TRBV21-1
CDR3 protein: CASSKSGQFYEQYF

D gene: NA
clone size: NA
J gene: TRBJ2-5
CDR3 length: 12
V gene: TRBV15
CDR3 protein: CATSNLKETQYF

D gene: NA
clone size: few
J gene: TRBJ1-2
CDR3 length: 14
V gene: TRBV20-1
CDR3 protein: CSARTQGANYGYTF

D gene: NA
clone size: many
J gene: TRBJ2-1
CDR3 length: 13
V gene: TRBV29-1
CDR3 protein: CSTLPVRGGEQFF

D gene: TRBD1
clone size: NA
J gene: TRBJ2-2
CDR3 length: 18
V gene: TRBV4-3
CDR3 protein: CASSQDGPTWTGPGELFF

D gene: NA
clone size: NA
J gene: TRBJ2-5
CDR3 length: 15
V gene: TRBV5-5
CDR3 protein: CASSSTGAAQETQYF

D gene: NA
clone size: NA
J gene: TRBJ2-3
CDR3 length: 15
V gene: TRBV5-1
CDR3 protein: CASSFERPPADTQYF

D gene: NA
clone size: few
J gene: TRBJ2-7
CDR3 length: 14
V gene: TRBV28
CDR3 protein: CASSFTGFPGEQYF

D gene: NA
clone size: NA
J gene: TRBJ2-7
CDR3 length: 13
V gene: TRBV20-1
CDR3 protein: CSVRSGNSYEQYF

D gene: NA
clone size: NA
J gene: TRBJ1-1
CDR3 length: 13
V gene: TRBV7-9
CDR3 protein: CASSLVSTSEAFF

D gene: TRBD1
clone size: NA
J gene: TRBJ1-1
CDR3 length: 14
V gene: TRBV20-1
CDR3 protein: CSAQDRGGNTEAFF

D gene: TRBD2
clone size: few
J gene: TRBJ2-5
CDR3 length: 15
V gene: TRBV12-3/TRBV12-4
CDR3 protein: CASSSKSGGRETQYF

D gene: TRBD1
clone size: few
J gene: TRBJ1-5
CDR3 length: 16
V gene: TRBV6-2/TRBV6-3
CDR3 protein: CASSYGAGGGGQPQHF

D gene: NA
clone size: few
J gene: TRBJ2-4
CDR3 length: 16
V gene: TRBV7-9
CDR3 protein: CASGEPLDVAKNIQYF

D gene: NA
clone size: few
J gene: TRBJ2-4
CDR3 length: 15
V gene: TRBV12-3/TRBV12-4
CDR3 protein: CASSRPGPGKNIQYF

D gene: NA
clone size: few
J gene: TRBJ1-6
CDR3 length: 15
V gene: TRBV7-2
CDR3 protein: CASSHGWDTNSPLHF

D gene: NA
clone size: NA
J gene: TRBJ1-1
CDR3 length: 15
V gene: TRBV5-1
CDR3 protein: CASSLLGPGDTEAFF

D gene: TRBD2
clone size: NA
J gene: TRBJ2-7
CDR3 length: 19
V gene: TRBV3-1
CDR3 protein: CASSQGWLMSGGRAYEQYF

D gene: NA
clone size: NA
J gene: TRBJ2-3
CDR3 length: 16
V gene: TRBV12-3/TRBV12-4
CDR3 protein: CASSLNRDPGTDTQYF

D gene: TRBD2
clone size: few
J gene: TRBJ2-3
CDR3 length: 16
V gene: TRBV10-3
CDR3 protein: CAISDRTSGNTDTQYF

D gene: TRBD1
clone size: NA
J gene: TRBJ2-1
CDR3 length: 16
V gene: TRBV6-5
CDR3 protein: CASSYSTGQGKYEQFF

D gene: TRBD1
clone size: few
J gene: TRBJ2-7
CDR3 length: 14
V gene: TRBV4-3
CDR3 protein: CASSLRTGQYEQYF

D gene: TRBD1
clone size: NA
J gene: TRBJ2-5
CDR3 length: 14
V gene: TRBV15
CDR3 protein: CATSSRGGMETQYF

D gene: TRBD1
clone size: few
J gene: TRBJ1-5
CDR3 length: 14
V gene: TRBV24-1
CDR3 protein: CATSETGGKQPQHF

D gene: TRBD1
clone size: NA
J gene: TRBJ2-3
CDR3 length: 14
V gene: TRBV7-2
CDR3 protein: CASSLARDRDTQYF

D gene: TRBD2
clone size: few
J gene: TRBJ2-1
CDR3 length: 13
V gene: TRBV11-2
CDR3 protein: CASSSGGRNEQFF